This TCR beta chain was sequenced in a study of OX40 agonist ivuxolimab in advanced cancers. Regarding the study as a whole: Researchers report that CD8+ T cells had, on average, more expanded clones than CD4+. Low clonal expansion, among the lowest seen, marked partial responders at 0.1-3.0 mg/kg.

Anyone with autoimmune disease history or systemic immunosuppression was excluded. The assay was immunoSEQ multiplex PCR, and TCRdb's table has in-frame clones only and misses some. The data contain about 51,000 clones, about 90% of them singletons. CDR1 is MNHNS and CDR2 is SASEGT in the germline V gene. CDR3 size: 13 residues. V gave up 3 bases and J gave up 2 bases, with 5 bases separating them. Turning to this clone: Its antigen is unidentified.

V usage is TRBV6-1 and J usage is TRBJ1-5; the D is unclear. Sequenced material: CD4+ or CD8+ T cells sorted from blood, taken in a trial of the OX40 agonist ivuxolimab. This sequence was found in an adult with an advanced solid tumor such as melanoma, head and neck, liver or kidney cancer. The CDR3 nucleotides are TGTGCCAGCAGTGAGGTGCGCAATCAGCCCCAGCATTTT. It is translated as CASSEVRNQPQHF.